The TCR beta chain described here comes from a study of blood T cell repertoires in COVID-19. Study at large: Nucleic acid was either cDNA or gDNA, and it came from T cells, B-cell-depleted T cells, or PBMCs.

Adults between roughly 18 and 100 years of age took part from 24 US areas. Self-reported history from a screening survey and questionnaire set each donor's cohort. Donors of Cohort 3 who recovered were those that had two negative PCRs, clearance, or symptom resolution. Profiled with immunoSEQ multiplex PCR; TCRdb holds only in-frame clones, not every one. The table includes 150,000 to 250,000 clones, roughly 84% detected once. With 3 bases clipped from V and 6 bases from J, the junction kept 1 base outside the gene matches. In germline, CDR1 is KGHSH, CDR2 LQKENI. This CDR3 region has 13 residues. Sample: PBMCs or T cells enriched from blood (not recorded which). This TCR came from a man aged 40-49 years who had recovered from COVID-19. The V and J genes are TRBV18 and TRBJ2-1; 8 bases are shared with TRBD1. The CDR3 nucleotides read TGTGCCAGCTCACCCCAGGGGGCCAATGAGCAGTTCTTC. Residues: CASSPQGANEQFF.